The 31 T cell receptor beta chains below were found in one sample sequenced in a study of patients and donors after allogeneic stem cell transplantation. In TCRdb, the RT-PCR reads were re-called with MiXCR into one record per CDR3 protein. The sample has some 200,000 distinct CDR3 sequences, 41% seen once. Sequenced: blood, either unsorted or a sorted T cell fraction (not recorded which). The receptors here all came from a human donor who was either an allogeneic HSCT recipient or a stem cell or donor lymphocyte infusion donor (not recorded which). It is not recorded whose cells these are; they may come from a transplant donor.

This clonotype was seen only a few times. The V call is TRBV7-8, the J call TRBJ1-3, with TRBD1 as a possible D gene (5 bases). This CDR3 is 13 amino acids long. V gave up 7 bases and J gave up 8 bases, with 15 bases separating them. Germline V CDR1 and CDR2: SGHVS, FQNEAQ. This CDR3 is CASMGTTSYTIYF. The CDR3 region has the DNA TGTGCCAGCATGGGGACTACATCTTACACCATATATTTT.

The V and J genes are TRBV7-9 and TRBJ2-7; D uncertain. The CDR3 runs 14 residues. V lost 1 base, J lost 2 bases, and 9 bases lay in between. Looked up from germline, CDR1 is SEHNR and CDR2 is FQNEAQ (reference sequence). The CDR3 protein is CASSLGDQTYEQYF. The CDR3 DNA follows: TGTGCCAGCAGCTTAGGCGACCAAACCTACGAGCAGTACTTC.

This clonotype was counted a few times. The DNA for the CDR3 is TGTGCCACCAGTGACTCCGGGACAGGGAGGGTCGGGGAGCTGTTTTTT. Translation: CATSDSGTGRVGELFF. The V gene is TRBV24-1, the J gene TRBJ2-2; 9 nucleotides agree with TRBD1. The CDR3 is 16 amino acids. CDR1 is KGHDR, CDR2 SFDVKD, per germline. J was trimmed by 7 bases and V by 4 bases; bases with no gene match: 9.

V is TRBV7-6 and J is TRBJ1-2; D is undetermined. Germline CDR1 and CDR2: SGHVS and FNYEAQ. V lost 5 bases, J lost 4 bases, and 11 bases lay in between. The CDR3 extends over 13 amino acids. For the CDR3, the DNA is TGTGCCAGCAGCAATGACAAAATCTATGGCTACACCTTC. This translates into CASSNDKIYGYTF. The whole variable domain, filled in from reference TRBV7-6 and TRBJ1-2, reads GAGVSQSPRYKVTKRGQDVALRCDPISGHVSLYWYRQALGQGPEFLTYFNYEAQQDKSGLPNDRFSAERPEGSISTLTIQRTEQRDSAMYRCASSNDKIYGYTFGSGTRLTVV.

This clonotype occurred a few times. The rearrangement links TRBV6-5 to TRBJ1-2; a weak D match, TRBD1 (6 bases). The CDR3 consists of 12 residues. The ends were cut back, 4 bases at V and 8 bases at J, with 11 bases in the middle. Per germline, CDR1 MNHEY and CDR2 SVGAGI. CDR3 DNA sequence: TGTGCCAGCAGTTCAGGGGTGGCAGGCTACACCTTC. Translated, it gives CASSSGVAGYTF.

This clonotype showed up just a few times. The chain carries TRBV4-2 and TRBJ2-5; TRBD1 agrees at 7 bases. Germline V gene sequence: CDR1 LGHNA, CDR2 YNFKEQ. The ends lost 0 bases at V and 2 bases at J; junction bases unmatched: 9. CDR3 size: 17 residues. CDR3: CASSQDLFGTEQETQYF. CDR3 nucleotide sequence: TGTGCCAGCAGCCAAGATCTGTTCGGGACAGAACAAGAGACCCAGTACTTC.

The genes are TRBV15 and TRBJ1-4, with D maybe TRBD1 (6 bases). Germline assignment: CDR1 LNHNV and CDR2 YYDKDF (reference sequence). V was pared by 3 bases and J by 4 bases, with 12 bases between. This CDR3 spans 15 amino acids. CDR3 sequence reads: CATSSPGQFNEKLFF. CDR3 sequence (DNA): TGTGCCACCAGCAGCCCCGGACAGTTTAATGAAAAACTGTTTTTT.

The chain recombines TRBV20-1 with TRBJ1-5; D is ambiguous. Germline CDR1 reads DFQATT; CDR2 reads SNEGSKA (reference sequence). V shed 0 bases and J shed 0 bases, with 6 bases lying between them. The CDR3 has 14 amino acids. This CDR3 is CSAREGNSNQPQHF. The CDR3 DNA follows: TGCAGTGCTAGAGAGGGAAATAGCAATCAGCCCCAGCATTTT.

The V call is TRBV9, the J call TRBJ2-2, with 8 bases matching TRBD2. Germline assignment: CDR1 SGDLS and CDR2 YYNGEE. This CDR3 has 15 amino acids. The V segment lost 0 bases and the J segment 5 bases; nucleotides outside the gene matches: 3. CDR3 in amino acids: CASSVGSGRTGELFF. Written as DNA, the CDR3 is TGTGCCAGCAGCGTAGGGAGCGGGAGAACCGGGGAGCTGTTTTTT. Filled out from reference TRBV9 and TRBJ2-2, the complete variable domain reads DSGVTQTPKHLITATGQRVTLRCSPRSGDLSVYWYQQSLDQGLQFLIQYYNGEERAKGNILERFSAQQFPDLHSELNLSSLELGDSALYFCASSVGSGRTGELFFGEGSRLTVL.

The V gene is TRBV4-1, the J gene TRBJ2-3; D gene ambiguous. CDR1 MGHRA and CDR2 YSYEKL come from the germline V gene. V was cut by 1 base and J by 4 bases, with 9 bases left in between. The CDR3 has 14 residues. CDR3 DNA: TGCGCCAGCAGCCAAGCGCCATCGCCAGATACGCAGTATTTT. This sequence encodes CASSQAPSPDTQYF.

The chain carries TRBV28 and TRBJ1-2, with TRBD1 as a possible D gene (5 bases). V lost 3 bases and J lost 4, with 12 bases in between. The CDR3 is 14 amino acids. Looked up from germline, CDR1 is MDHEN and CDR2 is SYDVKM. The CDR3 DNA reads TGTGCCAGCAGTTTGTTAAGGGACCTCTATGGCTACACCTTC. It codes for CASSLLRDLYGYTF.

The genes are TRBV5-1 and TRBJ1-2; D is unclear. Trimming left V 4 bases short and J 3 bases short, with 16 bases between. The CDR3 loop spans 15 amino acids. Germline V gene lookup returns CDR1 SGHRS and CDR2 YFSETQ. CDR3 protein: CASSLSLDRDYGYTF. The CDR3 region has the DNA TGCGCCAGCAGCCTTTCCCTGGACCGCGACTATGGCTACACCTTC.

This rearrangement joins TRBV7-9 to TRBJ1-1; no definite D call. CDR3 size: 12 residues. CDR1 SEHNR and CDR2 FQNEAQ come from the germline V gene (reference sequence). V was cut by 7 bases and J by 6 bases, with 12 bases left in between. CDR3 residues: CASIGSWPEAFF. The CDR3 region has the DNA TGTGCCAGCATAGGAAGCTGGCCTGAAGCTTTCTTT.

This clonotype is a singleton in its sample. The V call is TRBV6-5, the J call TRBJ2-7; D perhaps matches TRBD2 (6 bases). This CDR3 spans 15 amino acids. Trimming removed 4 bases from V and 0 bases from J, with 13 bases in between. Germline V gene lookup returns CDR1 MNHEY and CDR2 SVGAGI. This chain's CDR3 is CASSSVAAGSYEQYF. CDR3 coding DNA: TGTGCCAGCAGTTCCGTAGCGGCTGGCTCCTACGAGCAGTACTTC.

The chain links TRBV12-3 or TRBV12-4 to TRBJ2-7; 12 bases are shared with TRBD2. CDR3 length equals 14 residues. Germline trimming cut 6 bases from V and 4 bases from J; bases unmatched to any gene: 4. CDR3 region: CASRLAGGLYEQYF. In DNA, the CDR3 is TGTGCCAGCAGACTAGCGGGAGGATTGTACGAGCAGTACTTC.

This clonotype has a handful of counts. V and J are TRBV3-1 and TRBJ1-2; 7 bases fit TRBD1. The CDR3 spans 17 residues. With V trimmed by 4 bases and J by 3 bases, 14 bases remained unmatched. Germline loops: CDR1 LGHDT, CDR2 YNNKEL (reference sequence). The CDR3 sequence is CASSPTGVEGRDYGYTF. The CDR3 DNA is TGTGCCAGCAGCCCCACAGGGGTCGAGGGGAGAGACTATGGCTACACCTTC.

This clonotype was observed a handful of times. The rearrangement links TRBV29-1 to TRBJ2-1; D is undetermined. Germline V CDR1 and CDR2: SQVTM, ANQGSEA. The V end was cut by 7 bases, the J end by 3 bases, with 4 bases between. The CDR3 totals 10 residues. The CDR3 sequence: CSGLYNEQFF. The CDR3 nucleotides are TGCAGCGGACTCTACAATGAGCAGTTCTTC.

The J gene is TRBJ2-5, the V gene TRBV5-1, with D perhaps TRBD1 (6 bases). Germline V CDR1 and CDR2: SGHRS, YFSETQ. Trimming removed 4 bases at V and 4 bases at J, with 14 bases between. This CDR3 comprises 14 residues. CDR3 sequence reads: CASSQTGFSETQYF. DNA for the CDR3: TGCGCCAGCAGCCAAACAGGGTTCTCAGAGACCCAGTACTTC.

This clonotype was recorded once. The V gene is TRBV24-1, the J gene TRBJ2-1; weak D call: TRBD1 (7 bases). V lost 4 bases and J lost 8, with 17 bases in between. Germline V lookup: CDR1 KGHDR, CDR2 SFDVKD. This CDR3 has 15 amino acids. CDR3: CATSDNAGGGDEQFF. CDR3 sequence (DNA): TGTGCCACCAGTGACAACGCAGGGGGAGGCGATGAGCAGTTCTTC.

The chain links TRBV4-3 to TRBJ2-1; D unresolved. Trimming removed 0 bases from V and 3 bases from J, with 21 bases in between. The CDR3 is 19 residues long. Germline CDR1 LGHNA, CDR2 YSLEER. Here the CDR3 reads CASSQEPFFSESFYNEQFF. The DNA of the CDR3 is TGCGCCAGCAGCCAAGAACCCTTCTTCAGCGAGTCCTTCTACAATGAGCAGTTCTTC.

This clonotype rates as medium-sized. The gene calls are TRBV6-1 and TRBJ1-5, with D possibly being TRBD1 (5 bases). This CDR3 has 15 amino acids. The germline V gene encodes CDR1 MNHNS and CDR2 SASEGT. Trimming removed 6 bases from V and 3 bases from J, with 15 bases in between. CDR3 bases: TGTGCCAGCAGCGCAGGGAATGCCCTCAATCAGCCCCAGCATTTT. Translated, it gives CASSAGNALNQPQHF.

This clonotype was detected only a few times. The chain couples TRBV7-2 to TRBJ2-3; 9 nucleotides agree with TRBD2. The CDR3 is 15 amino acids. Germline values: CDR1 SGHTA, CDR2 FQGNSA. Trimming cost V 3 bases and J 0 bases; bases outside gene matches: 1. The CDR3 DNA is TGTGCCAGCAGCTTGAGCGGGAGGAGCACAGATACGCAGTATTTT. Protein product: CASSLSGRSTDTQYF.

This clonotype appeared a few times. The V gene is TRBV5-1, the J gene TRBJ1-5; 8 bases are a match to TRBD1. The CDR3 length is 15 residues. The germline V gene encodes CDR1 SGHRS and CDR2 YFSETQ. V gave up 5 bases and J gave up 1 base; unmatched junction bases: 5. The CDR3: CASRVTGGSNQPQHF. CDR3 in DNA: TGCGCCAGCAGGGTAACAGGGGGGAGCAATCAGCCCCAGCATTTT.

The table lists this clonotype with a few counts. V and J are TRBV29-1 and TRBJ2-2; maybe TRBD2 (5 bases). The CDR3 covers 12 residues. Trimming left V 1 base short and J 8 bases short, with 8 bases between. CDR1 and CDR2 (germline): SQVTM, ANQGSEA. CDR3 sequence reads: CSVEGRAGELFF. CDR3 bases: TGCAGCGTTGAAGGGCGGGCAGGGGAGCTGTTTTTT.

The chain links TRBV12-3 or TRBV12-4 to TRBJ2-1; 12 bases match TRBD2. CDR3 length: 15 residues. V trimming: 4 bases; J trimming: 6 bases; junction bases outside the gene matches: 4. CDR3 coding DNA: TGTGCCAGCAGTTACCTAGCGGGAGGGGGCAATGAGCAGTTCTTC. Residues: CASSYLAGGGNEQFF.

The rearrangement joins TRBV6-2 or TRBV6-3 to TRBJ2-1; the D gene is possibly TRBD2 (6 bases). This CDR3 spans 13 amino acids. Per the germline V gene, CDR1 is MNHEY and CDR2 is SVGEGT. The ends were cut back, 1 base at V and 8 bases at J, with 9 bases in the middle. CDR3 coding DNA: TGTGCCAGCAGTTACTTAGGAGGGGATGAGCAGTTCTTC. The encoded protein is CASSYLGGDEQFF.

The chain is built from TRBV7-9 and TRBJ2-7; 12 nucleotides line up with TRBD2. The CDR3 sequence is 14 residues long. J was trimmed by 3 bases and V by 4 bases; bases with no gene match: 1. Germline-derived CDR1 and CDR2 are SEHNR and FQNEAQ (reference sequence). CDR3 coding DNA: TGTGCCAGCAGCTGGGGACTAGCGGGCTACGAGCAGTACTTC. It is translated as CASSWGLAGYEQYF.

The J gene is TRBJ2-1, the V gene TRBV29-1; 7 nucleotides line up with TRBD2. This CDR3 is built from 14 residues. CDR1 and CDR2 (germline): SQVTM, ANQGSEA. V lost 3 bases to trimming and J lost 7 bases; unmatched junction nucleotides: 9. As DNA, the CDR3 is TGCAGCGTTGATGTGACTAGCATTAGGAATGAGCAGTTCTTC. Its translation: CSVDVTSIRNEQFF.

The CDR3 here is CASRTPGLAGGGTDTQYF. The CDR3 nucleotides are TGTGCCAGCAGAACTCCGGGACTAGCGGGAGGGGGCACAGATACGCAGTATTTT. The chain recombines TRBV28 with TRBJ2-3; 16 bases line up with TRBD2. The CDR3 covers 18 residues. The J segment lost 1 base and the V segment lost 6 bases, leaving 7 bases of the junction unmatched. Germline loops: CDR1 MDHEN, CDR2 SYDVKM.

The V call is TRBV18, the J call TRBJ2-7; 10 positions agree with TRBD2. This CDR3 is built from 15 residues. V was pared by 6 bases and J by 1 base, with 6 bases of the junction left unmatched. The germline gives CDR1 KGHSH, CDR2 LQKENI. Here the CDR3 reads CASSRTSGLSYEQYF. DNA of the CDR3: TGTGCCAGCTCGCGGACTAGCGGATTGTCCTACGAGCAGTACTTC.

V and J are TRBV9 and TRBJ2-3; TRBD2 aligns across 8 bases. The CDR3 consists of 15 residues. Unmatched junction bases numbered 3, after V lost 0 bases and J lost 3 bases. Germline assignment: CDR1 SGDLS and CDR2 YYNGEE. CDR3 in amino acids: CASSVEGLETDTQYF. The CDR3 nucleotides are TGTGCCAGCAGCGTAGAGGGACTAGAGACAGATACGCAGTATTTT.